A single sample gave rise to the 21 T cell receptor beta chains below, sequenced in a study of blood T cell repertoires in COVID-19. Method: immunoSEQ multiplex PCR; TCRdb's copy keeps in-frame clones and lacks some. The top ten clones hold under 20% of a sample with about 130,000 clones, less than 90% of them seen once. Sequencing used PBMCs or T cells enriched from blood (not recorded which). Receptor source: a man aged 30 to 39 who had recovered from COVID-19.

The V gene is TRBV21-1, the J gene TRBJ1-2; the tabulated D call, TRBD1, remains unverified against the DNA. TRBV21-1 is deemed a pseudogene. This CDR3 is built from 21 residues. The CDR3: CASFLGGFELGLTTGNYGYTF. The CDR3 coding sequence is TGTGCCAGTTTTTTAGGGGGCTTTGAGTTGGGTCTGACAACGGGCAACTATGGCTACACCTTC.

There are a few counts of this clone. The V and J genes are TRBV7-9 and TRBJ2-7; D not resolved. In germline, CDR1 is SEHNR, CDR2 FQNEAQ (reference sequence). Trimming left V 1 base short and J 3 bases short, with 10 bases between. There are 14 residues in the CDR3. CDR3 in DNA: TGTGCCAGCAGCTTAGGGGCTACATACTACGAGCAGTACGTC. It is translated as CASSLGATYYEQYV.

This chain connects TRBV27 to TRBJ1-5, with TRBD1 matching 7 bases. Germline V gives CDR1 MNHEY, CDR2 SMNVEV (reference sequence). This CDR3 has 16 amino acids. V trimming: 5 bases; J trimming: 6 bases; junction bases outside the gene matches: 13. The CDR3 spells CASSPQRQGGAQPQHF. DNA for the CDR3: TGTGCCAGCAGTCCCCAACGACAGGGTGGGGCTCAGCCCCAGCATTTT.

The chain is built from TRBV7-8 and TRBJ2-1; 10 bases align to TRBD2. V shed 4 bases, J shed 1 base, and the junction held 1 base outside the gene matches. Germline CDR1 and CDR2: SGHVS and FQNEAQ. There are 15 residues in the CDR3. CDR3 sequence: CASSSSGGSYNEQFF. Here the CDR3 DNA reads TGTGCCAGCAGCTCTAGCGGGGGATCCTACAATGAGCAGTTCTTC.

The chain recombines TRBV18 with TRBJ2-1; the D is unclear. The CDR3 covers 16 residues. V dropped 2 bases and J dropped 2 bases, with 13 bases sitting between them. Per the germline V gene, CDR1 is KGHSH and CDR2 is LQKENI. Here the CDR3 DNA reads TGTGCCAGCTCACCATTCCCCCCCCAGGCCTACAATGAGCAGTTCTTC. Its protein is CASSPFPPQAYNEQFF.

The CDR3 spells CASGRSGTSNTGELFF. In DNA form, the CDR3 reads TGTGCTAGTGGTAGATCCGGGACATCGAACACCGGGGAGCTGTTTTTT. The chain combines TRBV12-5 with TRBJ2-2; D is perhaps TRBD1 (6 bases). V was trimmed by 5 bases and J by 0 bases, leaving 13 bases between them. CDR3 length equals 16 residues. CDR1 LGHNT and CDR2 FRNRAP come from the germline V gene.

The chain couples TRBV10-3 to TRBJ2-7; possible D gene TRBD2, 5 bases. CDR1 ENHRY and CDR2 SYGVKD come from the germline V gene. CDR3 size: 15 residues. V lost 3 bases and J 3 bases, leaving 15 bases between the germline ends. For the CDR3, the DNA is TGTGCCATCAGTGATGTGAGGGCGGTAAACTACGAGCAGTACTTC. Residues: CAISDVRAVNYEQYF.

The chain recombines TRBV5-1 with TRBJ2-2, with 8 bases aligning to TRBD1. CDR1 SGHRS and CDR2 YFSETQ come from the germline V gene. The CDR3 is made up of 14 amino acids. Trimming cost V 5 bases and J 12 bases; bases outside gene matches: 12. CDR3 residues: CASSFRQGPTKLFF. CDR3 in DNA: TGCGCCAGCAGTTTTAGACAGGGGCCTACCAAGCTGTTTTTT.

The genes are TRBV15 and TRBJ1-2; perhaps TRBD1 as D (5 bases). Germline-derived CDR1 and CDR2 are LNHNV and YYDKDF (reference sequence). The CDR3 is 16 amino acids. V was pared by 2 bases and J by 0 bases, with 13 bases between. The CDR3 region is CATSRTRQKTNYGYTF. CDR3 sequence (DNA): TGTGCCACCAGCAGAACCCGACAGAAAACTAACTATGGCTACACCTTC.

The chain employs TRBV11-3 and TRBJ2-3; 7 bases agree with TRBD1. Germline trimming cut 5 bases from V and 2 bases from J; bases unmatched to any gene: 4. CDR1 is SGHNT, CDR2 YENEEA, per germline. The CDR3 has 14 residues. CDR3 amino acids: CASSRTGATDTQYF. The CDR3 DNA follows: TGTGCCAGCAGCCGAACAGGGGCCACAGATACGCAGTATTTT.

The V gene is TRBV7-6, the J gene TRBJ2-3; TRBD2 matches 11 bases. V shed 5 bases and J 0 bases; nucleotides not matched to a gene: 7. The CDR3 has 17 residues. Per germline, CDR1 SGHVS and CDR2 FNYEAQ. For the CDR3, the DNA is TGTGCCAGCAGCAAAGGGACTAGCGGACTGAGCACAGATACGCAGTATTTT. Translated, it gives CASSKGTSGLSTDTQYF. The variable domain in full, with the rest retrieved from reference TRBV7-6 and TRBJ2-3, is GAGVSQSPRYKVTKRGQDVALRCDPISGHVSLYWYRQALGQGPEFLTYFNYEAQQDKSGLPNDRFSAERPEGSISTLTIQRTEQRDSAMYRCASSKGTSGLSTDTQYFGPGTRLTVL.

This clone was seen a single time. J is TRBJ1-3 and V is TRBV11-3; 7 bases align to TRBD1. Germline CDR1 reads SGHNT; CDR2 reads YENEEA. V lost 5 bases to trimming and J lost 5 bases; unmatched junction nucleotides: 3. The length of the CDR3 is 13 residues. In DNA form, the CDR3 reads TGTGCCAGCAGCACAGGGGAGCGAAACACCATATATTTT. It is translated as CASSTGERNTIYF. Filled out from reference TRBV11-3 and TRBJ1-3, the complete variable domain reads EAGVVQSPRYKIIEKKQPVAFWCNPISGHNTLYWYLQNLGQGPELLIRYENEEAVDDSQLPKDRFSAERLKGVDSTLKIQPAELGDSAVYLCASSTGERNTIYFGEGSWLTVV.

The genes are TRBV18 and TRBJ1-1; perhaps TRBD1 as D (6 bases). V lost 2 bases and J 3 bases, leaving 10 bases between the germline ends. The CDR3 contains 14 residues. The germline CDR1 and CDR2 sequences are KGHSH and LQKENI. CDR3: CASSPGGWDTEAFF. DNA for the CDR3: TGTGCCAGCTCACCAGGGGGCTGGGACACTGAAGCTTTCTTT.

The genes are TRBV6-1 and TRBJ2-4, with 7 bases that match TRBD1. Germline V gives CDR1 MNHNS, CDR2 SASEGT. The J segment lost 7 bases and the V segment lost 2 bases, leaving 14 bases of the junction unmatched. This CDR3 is 17 amino acids long. DNA of the CDR3: TGTGCCAGCAGTGAAAGGGGGCAGGTACCCCTTTTGAACATTCAGTACTTC. Translated, it gives CASSERGQVPLLNIQYF.

This clone was seen more than once but under ten times. The gene calls are TRBV7-3 and TRBJ2-3; D gene unclear. CDR1 is SGHTA, CDR2 FQGTGA, per germline. Trimming cost V 0 bases and J 6 bases, with 7 bases left between them. This CDR3 comprises 13 residues. The chain's CDR3 is CASSLTYADTQYF. CDR3 DNA sequence: TGTGCCAGCAGCTTAACGTATGCGGATACGCAGTATTTT.

The chain joins TRBV4-1 to TRBJ1-6, with D possibly TRBD1 on 5 matching bases. Trimming stripped 1 base from V and 2 bases from J, with 9 bases between. This CDR3 comprises 16 residues. Per the germline V gene, CDR1 is MGHRA and CDR2 is YSYEKL. CDR3: CASSQGEGAYNSPLHF. The CDR3 nucleotides are TGCGCCAGCAGCCAAGGCGAAGGGGCCTATAATTCACCCCTCCACTTT.

This chain uses TRBV4-1 with TRBJ1-4, with D hard to call. CDR3 length: 17 amino acids. The germline gives CDR1 MGHRA, CDR2 YSYEKL. Trimming left V 2 bases short and J 3 bases short, with 16 bases between. The CDR3 is CASSQFVNVQSNEKLFF. For the CDR3, the DNA is TGCGCCAGCAGCCAATTCGTCAACGTACAGTCTAATGAAAAACTGTTTTTT.

The chain couples TRBV12-5 to TRBJ1-5, with D perhaps matching TRBD1 (5 bases). Germline V gene lookup returns CDR1 LGHNT and CDR2 FRNRAP. The V and J ends lost 1 base and 0 bases respectively, with 7 bases between them. This CDR3 is 15 amino acids long. CDR3 in amino acids: CASGLGTYSNQPQHF. In DNA, the CDR3 is TGTGCTAGTGGTTTGGGGACATATAGCAATCAGCCCCAGCATTTT.

This chain connects TRBV29-1 to TRBJ2-7, with a tentative D call TRBD1 (5 bases). CDR1 and CDR2 from the germline V gene are SQVTM and ANQGSEA. Deletions cut 4 bases from V and 2 bases from J, with 12 bases between. There are 13 residues in the CDR3. The DNA of the CDR3 is TGCAGCGTTGTCGAGGCAGGGACCTACGAGCAGTACTTC. Residues: CSVVEAGTYEQYF.

V and J are TRBV19 and TRBJ1-2, with TRBD1 matching over 8 bases. V was clipped by 3 bases and J by 3 bases; unmatched bases: 9. CDR3 size: 16 residues. Germline CDR1 and CDR2: LNHDA and SQIVND (reference sequence). Written as DNA, the CDR3 is TGTGCCAGTAGTATCGATGTGGCAGGGGGCTACTATGGCTACACCTTC. Translating gives CASSIDVAGGYYGYTF.

CDR3 residues: CAIGTGDQETQYF. CDR3 coding DNA: TGTGCCATCGGGACAGGGGATCAAGAGACCCAGTACTTC. This chain connects TRBV10-3 to TRBJ2-5, with 10 positions matching TRBD1. With V trimmed by 8 bases and J by 2 bases, 2 bases remained unmatched. Germline V gene data show CDR1 as ENHRY and CDR2 as SYGVKD. This CDR3 has 13 amino acids.